This TCR beta chain was recorded in a study of CD4+ T cells in melanoma (dated by TCRdb to 2021 to 2024). As for the study more broadly: Neoantigen-specific CD4+ T cells in human melanoma were investigated in the study.

Patients with melanoma were used as donors. The library was prepared using the immunoSEQ multiplex PCR assay. As stored in TCRdb, this immuneACCESS dataset retains in-frame rearrangements with V and J assigned. A fraction of the clones does not appear; measured against another copy, unresolved V genes explain less than half of the discrepancy, and the remainder lacks a known reason. The sample has about 13,000 clones on record, roughly 72% of them singletons. About a tenth of the sample is held by the ten biggest clonotypes. To note about this clone: Its antigen is not yet known. No quality values exist for individual bases; no much larger clone is one base distant.

The paper as a whole reports these results and caveats: The report described a correlation between neoantigen-specific CD4+ T cells and the function of CD8+ T cells, macrophages and B cells. Diverse differentiation states were reported to be shown by neoantigen-specific CD4+ T cells in melanoma.

Per the germline V gene, SQVTM is the CDR1 and ANQGSEA is the CDR2. V and J lose 6 bases and 1 base, and a span of 9 bases separates them. The CDR3 sequence holds 13 residues, the cysteine and phenylalanine included. This entry keeps only the CDR3 DNA: 39 bases, framed from base 1. Sequenced sample: cells from a culture (not recorded whether cultured in vitro). The sequence links TRBV29-1 to TRBJ2-2; a tentative D call is TRBD2 (6 bases match). The clonotype was recovered from a human donor with melanoma. The nucleotide sequence reads as follows: TGCAGCGTCTGGGGGGTGAACACCGGGGAGCTGTTTTTT. The resulting protein is CSVWGVNTGELFF.